The clone carrying this T cell receptor beta chain showed up many times. Its antigen remains unknown. An equimolar mix of two oligonucleotides served as the beta constant-region primer for TRBC1 and TRBC2. TCRdb ran MiXCR on the UMI-ligation and nested PCR reads and lists one entry per CDR3 protein. The sample consists of tens of thousands of distinct CDR3 sequences, over 10% of them appearing once. This specimen comes from a study of naive and memory T cell subsets. The study's findings and limits: RNA-based TCR counts may shift with T cell activation and differentiation. Findings for naive and memory subsets could not be checked against ground truth.

The CDR3 consists of 14 residues. Trimming cost V 6 bases and J 5 bases, with 14 bases left between them. Source material: central memory CD4+ T cells from blood. V and J are TRBV12-3 or TRBV12-4 and TRBJ2-1, with a tentative D call TRBD2 (6 bases). The clonotype comes from a human donor in good health. CDR3 sequence reads: CASSLAGLNNEQFF. CDR3 DNA sequence: TGTGCCAGCAGCCTTGCGGGGCTGAACAATGAGCAGTTCTTC.